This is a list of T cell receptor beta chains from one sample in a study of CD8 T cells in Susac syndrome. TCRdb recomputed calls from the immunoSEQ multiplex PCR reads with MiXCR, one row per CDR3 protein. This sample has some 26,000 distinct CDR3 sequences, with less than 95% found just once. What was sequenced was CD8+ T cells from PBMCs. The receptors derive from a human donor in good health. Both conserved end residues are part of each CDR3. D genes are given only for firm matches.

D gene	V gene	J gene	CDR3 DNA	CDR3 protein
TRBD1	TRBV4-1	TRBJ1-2	TGCGCCAGCAGCCACGGACAGGGTAATGGCTACACCTTC	CASSHGQGNGYTF
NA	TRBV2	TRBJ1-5	TGTGCCAGCTCAAAAATTGGTACAGGAGTCTTAGGAGGCAATCAGCCCCAGCATTTT	CASSKIGTGVLGGNQPQHF
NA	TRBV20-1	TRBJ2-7	TGCAGTGCTAGTGAGGCCCGGGAGACCTACGAGCAGTACTTC	CSASEARETYEQYF
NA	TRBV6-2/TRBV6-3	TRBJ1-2	TGTGCCAGCAGTTGGACCTCAGACACAATTTGGGACTATGGCTACACCTTC	CASSWTSDTIWDYGYTF
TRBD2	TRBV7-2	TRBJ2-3	TGTGCCAGCAGCCCGTCGACTAGCGGGGGTACCACAGATACGCAGTATTTT	CASSPSTSGGTTDTQYF
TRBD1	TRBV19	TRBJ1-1	TGTGCCAGTATCAGGGATCCGACAGGGCTGAAGGGCACTGAAGCTTTCTTT	CASIRDPTGLKGTEAFF
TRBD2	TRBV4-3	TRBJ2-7	TGCGCCAGCAGCCAAGATCGGCCTAGCGGGGAACCCGAGCAGTACTTC	CASSQDRPSGEPEQYF
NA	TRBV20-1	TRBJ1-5	TGCAGTGCTAGCGAGACGGCCGCGTTCAATCAGCCCCAGCATTTT	CSASETAAFNQPQHF
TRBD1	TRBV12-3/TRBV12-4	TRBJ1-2	TGTGCCAGCAGTTCTCTGTTGGCAGGGGGCTATGGCTACACCTTC	CASSSLLAGGYGYTF
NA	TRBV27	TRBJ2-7	TGTGCCAGCAGTTTATCGACAGGAGCCTCCTACGAGCAGTACTTC	CASSLSTGASYEQYF
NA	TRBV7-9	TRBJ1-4	TGTGCCAGCAGCTTAGCAGGAGGGATTAATGAAAAACTGTTTTTT	CASSLAGGINEKLFF
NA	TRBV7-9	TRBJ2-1	TGTGCCAGCAGCTTCTCCCGGACCAGGGTTGGGAATGAGCAGTTCTTC	CASSFSRTRVGNEQFF
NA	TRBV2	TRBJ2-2	TGTGCCAGCAGCTACACCGGGGAGCTGTTTTTT	CASSYTGELFF
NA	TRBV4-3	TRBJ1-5	TGCGCCAGCAGCCAAGACAGAGACTTCGGAAATCAGCCCCAGCATTTT	CASSQDRDFGNQPQHF
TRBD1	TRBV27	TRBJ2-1	TGTGCCAGCAGTTTATCGCCTCAGGGGGCGCATGAGCAGTTCTTC	CASSLSPQGAHEQFF
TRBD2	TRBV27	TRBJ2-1	TGTGCCAGCAGTTTATCGGGACTAGCGAATGAGCAGTTCTTC	CASSLSGLANEQFF